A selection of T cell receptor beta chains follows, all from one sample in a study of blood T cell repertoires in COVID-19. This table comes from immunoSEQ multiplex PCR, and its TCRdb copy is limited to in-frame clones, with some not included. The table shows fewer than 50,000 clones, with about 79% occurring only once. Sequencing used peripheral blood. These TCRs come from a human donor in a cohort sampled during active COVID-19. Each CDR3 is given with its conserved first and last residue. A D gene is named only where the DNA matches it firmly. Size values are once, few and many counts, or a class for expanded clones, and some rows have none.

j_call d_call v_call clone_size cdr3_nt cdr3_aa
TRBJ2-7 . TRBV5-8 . TGTGCCAGCAGCTTGTTTCCGGGGACCTACGAGCAGTACTTC CASSLFPGTYEQYF
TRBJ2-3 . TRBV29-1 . TGCAGCGTTGGCGGCGGGACCACAGATACGCAGTATTTT CSVGGGTTDTQYF
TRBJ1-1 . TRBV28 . TGTGCCAGCAGTAGTTCGGCCGGGAAAGACACTGAAGCTTTCTTT CASSSSAGKDTEAFF
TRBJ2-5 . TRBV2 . TGTGCCAGCAGTGAACGGCCAGGGAATCTATGGTACTTC CASSERPGNLWYF
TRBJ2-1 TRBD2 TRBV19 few TGTGCCAGTAGTTCCGGGACTAGCGAATACAATGAGCAGTTCTTC CASSSGTSEYNEQFF
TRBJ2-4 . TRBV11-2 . TGTGCCAGCAGCTTCAACAGCAACACCAAAAACATTCAGTACTTC CASSFNSNTKNIQYF
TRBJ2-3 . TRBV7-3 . TGTGCCAGCAGCTCGGGAGTAGGGACAGATACGCAGTATTTT CASSSGVGTDTQYF
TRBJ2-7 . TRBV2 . TGTGCCAGCAATTTGCAGGGCTCGGGCTACGAGCAGTACTTC CASNLQGSGYEQYF
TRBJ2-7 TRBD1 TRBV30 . TGTGCCTGGAGTGCCGGACAGGGGCCCTCCTACGAGCAGTACTTC CAWSAGQGPSYEQYF
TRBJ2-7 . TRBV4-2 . TGTGCCAGCAGCCAAGATGGCGGCAGGGCAGGCGAGCAGTACTTC CASSQDGGRAGEQYF
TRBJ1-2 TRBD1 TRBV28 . TGTGCCAGCAGCCAAACTGACAGGGGCTATGGCTACACCTTC CASSQTDRGYGYTF
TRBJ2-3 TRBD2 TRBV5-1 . TGCGCCAGCAGCTTGGGGGGACTAGCGGTCACAGATACGCAGTATTTT CASSLGGLAVTDTQYF
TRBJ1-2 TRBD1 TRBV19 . TGTGCCAGTAGTACGGGGACAGGGCGCGGCTACACCTTC CASSTGTGRGYTF
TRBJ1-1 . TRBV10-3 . TGTGCCAGTGCGGCGGGGAGCACTGAAGCTTTCTTT CASAAGSTEAFF
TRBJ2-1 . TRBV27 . TGTGCCAGCAGTACCGGACACGGTGAGCAGTTCTTC CASSTGHGEQFF
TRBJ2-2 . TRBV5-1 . TGCGCCAGCAGCTTGGGACAGCAAAACACCGGGGAGCTGTTTTTT CASSLGQQNTGELFF
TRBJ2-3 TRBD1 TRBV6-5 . TGTGCCAGCAGTCGACAGGGGGCCCCAGATACGCAGTATTTT CASSRQGAPDTQYF
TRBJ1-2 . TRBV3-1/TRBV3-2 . TGTGCCAGCAGCCATAGTAAGACAGACCCATATGGCTACACCTTC CASSHSKTDPYGYTF
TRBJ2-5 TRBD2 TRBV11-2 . TGTGCCAGCAGCTCCCGACTAGCGGGGTCCGACCAAGAGACCCAGTACTTC CASSSRLAGSDQETQYF
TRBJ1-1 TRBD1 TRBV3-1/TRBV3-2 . TGTGCCAGCAGCCAAAAACAGAACAGGGGTGAAGCTTTCTTT CASSQKQNRGEAFF
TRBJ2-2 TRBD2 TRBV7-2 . TGTGCCAGCAGCCCGGGACTAGCGGGACGTGGGGAGCTGTTTTTT CASSPGLAGRGELFF
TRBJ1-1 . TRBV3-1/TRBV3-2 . TGTGCCAGCAGCCAGTTAAGAGGAGCTGAAGCTTTCTTT CASSQLRGAEAFF
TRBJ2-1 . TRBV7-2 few TGTGCCAGCAGCCCTGGACAGCTGATCTACAATGAGCAGTTCTTC CASSPGQLIYNEQFF
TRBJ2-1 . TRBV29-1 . TGCAGCGTGTACAACGGGGAGCAGTTCTTC CSVYNGEQFF
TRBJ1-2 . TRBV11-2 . TGTGCCAGCAGCAATTTAGGGGGGGCCGGCTATGGCTACACCTTC CASSNLGGAGYGYTF
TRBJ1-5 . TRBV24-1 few TGTGCCACCAGTGATGAGGGCGGCTCGGGGCCCCAGCATTTT CATSDEGGSGPQHF
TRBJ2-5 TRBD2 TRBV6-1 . TGTGCCAGCAGTGAAGCCCGAGTGCTGGCGGGAGGGCGGGAGACCCAGTACTTC CASSEARVLAGGRETQYF
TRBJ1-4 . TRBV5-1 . TGCGCCAGCAGCCCGGGACAAACTAATGAAAAACTGTTTTTT CASSPGQTNEKLFF
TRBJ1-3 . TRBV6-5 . TGTGCCAGCAGGTCCCTAAGGGGTTCTGGAAACACCATATATTTT CASRSLRGSGNTIYF
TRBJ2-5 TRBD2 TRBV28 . TGTGCCAGCAGTTTAAGCGGGAGGGGGGTGGAGACCCAGTACTTC CASSLSGRGVETQYF
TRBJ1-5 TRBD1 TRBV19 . TGTGCCAGTAGTACGCCGGACAGGCTTAGCAATCAGCCCCAGCATTTT CASSTPDRLSNQPQHF
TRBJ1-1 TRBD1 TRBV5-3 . TGTGCCAGAAGCTTAACAGGGGAACGCGCTGAAGCTTTCTTT CARSLTGERAEAFF
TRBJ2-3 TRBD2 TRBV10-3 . TGTGCCATCGGGCCCGGGACTAGCGGGACCCCAGATACGCAGTATTTT CAIGPGTSGTPDTQYF
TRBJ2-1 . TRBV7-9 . TGTGCCAGCAGCTTAAGGTTCGGGTCTTCCTACAATGAGCAGTTCTTC CASSLRFGSSYNEQFF
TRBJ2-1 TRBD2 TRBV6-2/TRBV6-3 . TGTGCCAGCAGTTACTCGACAGTTACGACTAGCGGGAACTACAATGAGCAGTTCTTC CASSYSTVTTSGNYNEQFF
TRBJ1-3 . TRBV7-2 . TGTGCCAGCAGCTTAGATTATCTCTCTGGAAACACCATATATTTT CASSLDYLSGNTIYF
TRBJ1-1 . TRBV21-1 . TGTGCCAGCAGCAAAGCCCGGTGTATTGCTGGTAACACTGAAGCTTTCTTT CASSKARCIAGNTEAFF
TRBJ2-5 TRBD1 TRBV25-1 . TGTGCCAGCAGTGAATGGACAGGGGAGCAAGAGACCCAGTACTTC CASSEWTGEQETQYF
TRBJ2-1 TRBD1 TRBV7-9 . TGTGCCAGCAGCTTCACAGGGGGCGCAATCGGTGAGCAGTTCTTC CASSFTGGAIGEQFF
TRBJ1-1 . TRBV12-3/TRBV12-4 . TGTGCCAGCAGTTTACAGGAGAACACTGAAGCTTTCTTT CASSLQENTEAFF
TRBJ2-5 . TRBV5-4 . TGTGCCAGCAGCTTGGCAGGGCCAGAGACCCAGTACTTC CASSLAGPETQYF
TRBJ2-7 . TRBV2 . TGTGCCGCGGGGATTCCTGGGATCTCCTACGAGCAGTACTTC CAAGIPGISYEQYF
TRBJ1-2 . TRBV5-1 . TGCGCCAGCAGCGATACAGGAAACTATGGCTACACCTTC CASSDTGNYGYTF
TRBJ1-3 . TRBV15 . TGTGCCACCAGCGGGGGACATCCTGGCTCTGGAAACACCATATATTTT CATSGGHPGSGNTIYF
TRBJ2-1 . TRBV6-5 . TGTGCCAGCAAAGACACCCCTTCCAAGGATGAGCAGTTCTTC CASKDTPSKDEQFF
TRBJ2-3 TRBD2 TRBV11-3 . TGTGCCAGCAAATCAGCGGGAAGCACAGATACGCAGTATTTT CASKSAGSTDTQYF
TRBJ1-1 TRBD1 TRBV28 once TGTGCCAGCAGTTTAGGACAGGGCCCATCTTTCTTT CASSLGQGPSFF
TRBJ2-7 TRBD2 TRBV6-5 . TGTGCCAGCCGCGGGGGGGGAGAGTCCTACGAGCAGTACTTC CASRGGGESYEQYF
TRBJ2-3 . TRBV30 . TGTGCCTGGGCAGGGGCCCTAGGAGATACGCAGTATTTT CAWAGALGDTQYF